The next 21 T cell receptor beta chains were all read from a single sample in a study of OX40 agonist ivuxolimab in advanced cancers. Sequenced by immunoSEQ multiplex PCR; TCRdb stores in-frame clones only, minus some. The sample consists of 50,000 to 70,000 clones, 85% to 90% of them appearing once. The specimen was CD4+ or CD8+ T cells sorted from blood, collected in a trial of the OX40 agonist ivuxolimab. The receptor source for this set is an adult with an advanced solid tumor such as melanoma, head and neck, liver or kidney cancer.

The chain is built from TRBV27 and TRBJ2-1; 14 bases match TRBD2. The CDR3 runs to 15 residues. With 6 bases clipped from V and 7 bases from J, the junction kept 5 bases outside the gene matches. Germline CDR1 and CDR2: MNHEY and SMNVEV (reference sequence). The CDR3 DNA reads TGTGCCAGCAGGTTCGGGACTAGCGGGAGAAATGAGCAGTTCTTC. It yields the protein CASRFGTSGRNEQFF.

The table lists this clone with a count of one. The CDR3 bases are TGTGCCAGCAGCTTAGCTTCAGGGGCCACCGGGGAGCTGTTTTTT. Translation gives CASSLASGATGELFF. The chain uses TRBV7-9 and TRBJ2-2, with D possibly matching TRBD1 (6 bases). CDR3 size: 15 residues. Trimming took 0 bases from V and 4 from J, leaving 9 bases between them. CDR1 and CDR2 (germline): SEHNR, FQNEAQ (reference sequence). Based on the CDR3 plus reference TRBV7-9 and TRBJ2-2, the full variable domain is DTGVSQNPRHKITKRGQNVTFRCDPISEHNRLYWYRQTLGQGPEFLTYFQNEAQLEKSRLLSDRFSAERPKGSFSTLEIQRTEQGDSAMYLCASSLASGATGELFFGEGSRLTVL.

The chain recombines TRBV27 with TRBJ2-1; D is undetermined. Germline CDR1 reads MNHEY; CDR2 reads SMNVEV (reference sequence). V was clipped by 5 bases and J by 5 bases, with 10 bases between them. The CDR3 runs to 13 residues. CDR3 coding DNA: TGTGCCAGCAGTCGTACTATTAACAATGAGCAGTTCTTC. This sequence encodes CASSRTINNEQFF.

This clone is labeled as medium-sized. This chain links TRBV6-1 with TRBJ1-2, with D uncertain. CDR3 size: 14 residues. With 2 bases removed from V and 5 bases from J, the gap between germline ends came to 12 bases. Germline CDR1 and CDR2: MNHNS and SASEGT. The CDR3 protein is CASSELGQTYGYTF. The CDR3 bases are TGTGCCAGCAGTGAATTAGGGCAGACTTATGGCTACACCTTC.

In its sample, this clone ranks as medium-sized. The CDR3 DNA is TGTGCCTGGAGTGGGGACAGGGGCTACAATGAGCAGTTCTTC. Encoded protein: CAWSGDRGYNEQFF. The genes are TRBV30 and TRBJ2-1; 10 bases fit TRBD1. The CDR3 is 14 amino acids. J gave up 3 bases and V 1 base, and 0 bases lay outside the gene matches. The germline V gene has CDR1 GTSNPN and CDR2 SVGIG (reference sequence).

The chain couples TRBV19 to TRBJ2-2; TRBD1 aligns across 7 bases. This CDR3 spans 18 amino acids. Trimming at V came to 0 bases and at J to 0 bases, leaving 7 bases not matched to a gene. Germline lookup yields CDR1 LNHDA and CDR2 SQIVND (reference sequence). CDR3 DNA: TGTGCCAGTAGTATAGAAGCCTTAACAGGGGCGAACACCGGGGAGCTGTTTTTT. Translation: CASSIEALTGANTGELFF.

V gene TRBV27 combines with J gene TRBJ1-2; D is unresolved. V was pared by 7 bases and J by 7 bases, with 10 bases between. The CDR3 runs to 11 residues. CDR1 and CDR2 (germline): MNHEY, SMNVEV (reference sequence). This CDR3 reads CASKQSGGYTF. The CDR3 region has the DNA TGTGCCAGCAAGCAGTCGGGTGGCTACACCTTC.

This clone appeared once. The chain links TRBV5-7 to TRBJ2-5, with D perhaps TRBD1 (6 bases). TRBV5-7 is an ORF; its function is uncertain. The CDR3 totals 16 residues. Trimming removed 2 bases from V and 4 bases from J, with 18 bases in between. CDR3 protein: CASSFGAGEDRETQYF. The CDR3 bases are TGTGCCAGCAGCTTTGGGGCAGGGGAAGATAGAGAGACCCAGTACTTC.

The chain joins TRBV5-1 to TRBJ1-6, with a weak D call TRBD1 (5 bases). Germline CDR1 reads SGHRS; CDR2 reads YFSETQ. Trimming stripped 0 bases from V and 1 base from J, with 8 bases between. The CDR3 contains 16 residues. CDR3 in DNA: TGCGCCAGCAGCTTGGGGGGGAGTTCCTATAATTCACCCCTCCACTTT. Amino acids: CASSLGGSSYNSPLHF.

This rearrangement joins TRBV27 to TRBJ2-2; 7 bases align to TRBD2. Per germline, CDR1 MNHEY and CDR2 SMNVEV (reference sequence). V trimming: 11 bases; J trimming: 1 base; junction bases outside the gene matches: 4. The CDR3 spans 13 residues. The CDR3 sequence: CASLAENTGELFF. The CDR3 DNA follows: TGTGCCTCCCTAGCGGAGAACACCGGGGAGCTGTTTTTT.

The rearrangement joins TRBV2 to TRBJ2-5; D gene ambiguous. This CDR3 region has 12 residues. Germline assignment: CDR1 SNHLY and CDR2 FYNNEI. The ends were cut back, 6 bases at V and 2 bases at J, with 7 bases in the middle. In DNA, the CDR3 is TGTGCCAGCAGGGAGAGGCAAGAGACCCAGTACTTC. Translation: CASRERQETQYF.

J is TRBJ1-2 and V is TRBV5-4; TRBD1 agrees at 12 bases. Germline lookup yields CDR1 SGHNT and CDR2 YYREEE (reference sequence). Trimming took 5 bases from V and 6 from J; bases not matched to a gene: 11. This CDR3 is 16 amino acids long. CDR3 region: CASRLWGGTGGDGYTF. The CDR3 DNA reads TGTGCCAGCAGGTTGTGGGGTGGGACAGGGGGCGATGGCTACACCTTC.

This chain links TRBV18 with TRBJ1-6, with D tentatively TRBD1 (6 bases). The CDR3 is made up of 16 amino acids. The germline CDR1 and CDR2 sequences are KGHSH and LQKENI. With 2 bases removed from V and 10 bases from J, the gap between germline ends came to 18 bases. The CDR3 DNA is TGTGCCAGCTCACCAGGGGGACAAGGAAAAAGCTCACCCCTCCACTTT. Encoded protein: CASSPGGQGKSSPLHF.

The chain recombines TRBV5-8 with TRBJ2-7; no clear D gene. Trimming left V 0 bases short and J 3 bases short, with 13 bases between. This CDR3 spans 15 amino acids. The germline CDR1 and CDR2 sequences are SGHTS and YDEGEE. Written as DNA, the CDR3 is TGTGCCAGCAGCTTGGGGGCCGAAGAGAACTACGAGCAGTACTTC. Residues: CASSLGAEENYEQYF.

The rearrangement joins TRBV27 to TRBJ2-4; 7 nucleotides align to TRBD2. Germline trimming cut 4 bases from V and 6 bases from J; bases unmatched to any gene: 0. CDR1 MNHEY and CDR2 SMNVEV come from the germline V gene (reference sequence). This CDR3 has 12 amino acids. CDR3 nucleotides: TGTGCCAGCAGTTCGGGGGGAAACATTCAGTACTTC. Translation gives CASSSGGNIQYF.

The V call is TRBV19, the J call TRBJ2-7, with 8 positions matching TRBD1. Germline V gives CDR1 LNHDA, CDR2 SQIVND (reference sequence). The CDR3 is made up of 16 amino acids. V trimming: 5 bases; J trimming: 4 bases; junction bases outside the gene matches: 13. The CDR3 region has the DNA TGTGCCAGTAGTGTAGGGACAGGAATATTCCAATACGAGCAGTACTTC. Its translation is CASSVGTGIFQYEQYF.

This chain connects TRBV19 to TRBJ1-5; 7 bases map to TRBD1. The CDR3 totals 16 residues. CDR1 LNHDA and CDR2 SQIVND come from the germline V gene (reference sequence). The junction had 6 bases not matched to a gene; V was cut back by 2 bases and J by 2 bases. CDR3 residues: CASSISGGRGNQPQHF. The CDR3, as DNA: TGTGCCAGTAGTATATCAGGGGGTCGAGGCAATCAGCCCCAGCATTTT.

This rearrangement joins TRBV5-1 to TRBJ1-1; no definite D call. In germline, CDR1 is SGHRS, CDR2 YFSETQ. The CDR3 spans 14 residues. V was shortened by 3 bases and J by 7 bases, with 16 bases between the two germline ends. The CDR3 region is CASSSDPGGSEAFF. CDR3 DNA sequence: TGCGCCAGCAGCTCCGACCCCGGAGGTAGTGAAGCTTTCTTT.

This clone was seen only once. This chain connects TRBV10-3 to TRBJ2-1; 10 bases fit TRBD2. Trimming cost V 3 bases and J 4 bases; bases outside gene matches: 6. Germline lookup yields CDR1 ENHRY and CDR2 SYGVKD. This CDR3 spans 16 amino acids. The CDR3 sequence: CAISDPGTSVYNEQFF. Written as DNA, the CDR3 is TGTGCCATCAGTGACCCCGGGACTAGCGTTTACAATGAGCAGTTCTTC.

The rearrangement links TRBV11-2 to TRBJ1-2; 7 nucleotides line up with TRBD1. The CDR3 is 17 amino acids. After removal of 3 bases from V and 8 bases from J, the junction contained 18 bases not matched to a gene. Germline V gene data show CDR1 as SGHAT and CDR2 as FQNNGV. CDR3 coding DNA: TGTGCCAGCAGCTTTGGCCTAGACCCCCCACAGGGGCTGGGCTACACCTTC. Translated, it gives CASSFGLDPPQGLGYTF.

This chain joins TRBV10-3 and TRBJ2-1; 7 bases match TRBD2. This CDR3 spans 16 amino acids. V trimming: 2 bases; J trimming: 4 bases; junction bases outside the gene matches: 8. Germline-derived CDR1 and CDR2 are ENHRY and SYGVKD. Here the CDR3 DNA reads TGTGCCATCAGTGAGGGCCTAGCGGAGGGATACAATGAGCAGTTCTTC. Translating gives CAISEGLAEGYNEQFF.